The sequence of this T cell receptor beta chain was determined in a study of CD8+ T cells in alopecia areata. Study summary: Tofacitinib ran for 6 to 18 months before 6 months off drug.

Treatment defined: oral pan-JAK inhibitor, 5-10 mg twice daily. cDNA prepared by RNA extraction and subsequent reverse transcription served as the template for sequencing. The protocol was immunoSEQ multiplex PCR, while the TCRdb copy is restricted to in-frame clones and leaves out a portion. Of 150,000 to 200,000 clones listed, 58% are singletons. This CDR3 is built from 14 residues. The V end lost 2 bases, the J end lost 1 base, and 6 bases lay between the germline ends. Germline CDR1 is SGHRS and CDR2 is YFSETQ. In this sample, this clone turned up a few times. This sample comprised CD4+ T cells sorted from blood, obtained between weeks 55 and 65, from a patient treated with tofacitinib. The clonotype was recovered from a human donor with alopecia areata. V is TRBV5-1 and J is TRBJ2-2, with unresolved D. This chain's CDR3 is CASSLKENTGELFF. For the CDR3, the DNA is TGCGCCAGCAGCTTAAAGGAGAACACCGGGGAGCTGTTTTTT.